The TCR beta chain described here comes from a study of T cell repertoires in aging, cancer and after chemotherapy. A mixed TRB-A/B primer pool amplified rearranged TRB by multiplex touch-down PCR. TCRdb re-analysed the multiplex PCR reads in MiXCR, keeping a single row per CDR3 protein. The sample has roughly 1,700 distinct CDR3 sequences, about 17% seen once; the top ten hold 25% to 35%. The template was genomic DNA from peripheral blood, not RNA. Comment on this clonotype: Its target is not known.

Notes on the study in general: Age-matched healthy donors had significantly more diverse, less clonal blood TCR repertoires than untreated cancer patients.

With V trimmed by 2 bases and J by 1 base, 0 bases remained unmatched. The CDR3 sequence is 15 residues long. This sequence originates from a human donor with a solid tumor. V is TRBV12-3 or TRBV12-4 and J is TRBJ2-1; 9 bases map to TRBD2. The sequenced sample consisted of blood. CDR3 in amino acids: CASSLSGRSYNEQFF. Here the CDR3 DNA reads TGTGCCAGCAGTTTAAGCGGGAGGTCCTACAATGAGCAGTTCTTC.